This T cell receptor (beta chain) was obtained from a study of control samples from healthy donors and cancer patients. Produced via immunoSEQ multiplex PCR; TCRdb's table is partial and in-frame only. Of approximately 150,000 clones in the sample, about 94% were seen once. Germline values: CDR1 KGHSY, CDR2 FQNENV. The CDR3 runs to 15 residues. Trimming took 4 bases from V and 6 from J, leaving 18 bases between them. The chain uses TRBV16 and TRBJ1-1, with D possibly TRBD1 on 6 matching bases. Sample: PBMCs. The sequence derives from a man aged 55 to 70 with colorectal cancer. DNA of the CDR3: TGTGCCAGCAGCCCCTCCGGGCAGGGGAGCGCTGAAGCTTTCTTT. It yields the protein CASSPSGQGSAEAFF.